This entry features one TCR beta chain sequence. Its antigen remains unidentified. The data are from a study of T cells in localized non-small cell lung cancer. Assay used: immunoSEQ multiplex PCR; TCRdb lists only in-frame clones, some missing. The sample has fewer than 9,000 clones; 92% are singletons. The J segment lost 6 bases and the V segment lost 3 bases, leaving 10 bases of the junction unmatched. Looked up from germline, CDR1 is KGHSH and CDR2 is LQKENI. CDR3 length: 16 residues. General study results and limits: The highest T cell clonality was in uninvolved adjacent lung, above tumor. Adjacent lung held a median roughly 60 of the top 100 tumor clones. There was an association of higher blood T cell density with longer overall survival.

The sequence was obtained from a male donor older than 55 with stage II lung adenocarcinoma. Sequences were derived from peripheral blood mononuclear cells, sampled before any cancer treatment. This sequence joins TRBV18 and TRBJ2-3, with 9 bases identical to TRBD2. The CDR3 spells CASSPLSAGGGDTQYF. The CDR3 DNA reads as TGTGCCAGCTCACCCCTATCAGCGGGGGGCGGGGATACGCAGTATTTT.